This T cell receptor beta chain was recorded in a study of T-cell memory formation after mild COVID-19. For the study at large: There were largely donor-specific TCR clusters.

MiXCR, run by TCRdb on the 5' RACE reads, gives a single entry per CDR3 protein. In the table there are approximately 180,000 distinct CDR3 sequences, around 16% of which are singletons. Overall study findings and caveats: The CD4+ clones that contracted clustered mainly within CM and EM, and the CD8+ clones concentrated in EMRA. Clonal second-wave expansions that peaked on day 37 had unconfirmed SARS-CoV-2 specificity. Among clones contracting day 15 to 85, CD4/CD8 was balanced, whereas later expanders leaned CD4+.

Details on this clonotype: Its antigen is currently unknown.

This TCR came from an adult woman who had mild COVID-19 (a few samples of this study predate the infection). Cell type and time point are not known. Sequenced input: PBMCs or a T cell subset sorted from them (not recorded which).

The CDR3 sequence is CASSIGEGRTNEKLFF. The CDR3 coding sequence is TGTGCCAGTAGTATTGGAGAGGGACGGACTAATGAAAAACTGTTTTTT. The V gene is TRBV19, the J gene TRBJ1-4; D is possibly TRBD1 (5 bases). Germline assignment: CDR1 LNHDA and CDR2 SQIVND (reference sequence). This CDR3 is 16 amino acids long. Trimming took 3 bases from V and 2 from J, leaving 13 bases between them.